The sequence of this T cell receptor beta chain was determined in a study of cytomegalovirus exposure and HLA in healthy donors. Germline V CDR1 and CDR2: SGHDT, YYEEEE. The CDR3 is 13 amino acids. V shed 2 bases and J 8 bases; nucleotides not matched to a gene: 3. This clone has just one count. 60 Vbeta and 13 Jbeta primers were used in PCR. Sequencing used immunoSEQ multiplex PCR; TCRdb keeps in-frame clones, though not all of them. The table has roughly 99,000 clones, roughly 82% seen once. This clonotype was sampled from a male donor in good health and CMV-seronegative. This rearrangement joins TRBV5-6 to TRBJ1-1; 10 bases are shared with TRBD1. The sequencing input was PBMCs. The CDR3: CASSFGTGEEAFF. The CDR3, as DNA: TGTGCCAGCAGCTTCGGGACAGGGGAAGAAGCTTTCTTT.